Each of the 15 T cell receptor beta chains below was sequenced from the same sample in a study of blood T cell repertoires in COVID-19. Clones were sequenced by immunoSEQ multiplex PCR, and TCRdb holds only the in-frame ones, with some missing. The sample contains a few hundred thousand clones, 85% to 90% of which appear only once. The sequencing input was PBMCs or T cells enriched from blood (not recorded which). Receptors originate from a man aged 25 to 40 who had recovered from COVID-19.

The CDR3 coding sequence is TGTGCCAGCTTATCAGGGGTCCCAGAGACCCAGTACTTC. It is translated as CASLSGVPETQYF. The chain joins TRBV28 to TRBJ2-5; D is possibly TRBD1 (6 bases). V lost 8 bases and J 4 bases, leaving 14 bases between the germline ends. CDR1 is MDHEN, CDR2 SYDVKM, per germline. The CDR3 contains 13 residues.

In DNA, the CDR3 is TGTGCCAGCAGTTACCGGGACATAGGGAATCAGCCCCAGCATTTT. It is translated as CASSYRDIGNQPQHF. The chain uses TRBV6-2 or TRBV6-3 and TRBJ1-5; D is perhaps TRBD1 (6 bases). The length of the CDR3 is 15 residues. Germline V gene data show CDR1 as MNHEY and CDR2 as SVGEGT. V lost 2 bases and J 4 bases, leaving 12 bases between the germline ends.

The chain combines TRBV19 with TRBJ2-1, with TRBD2 identical over 7 bases. CDR1 is LNHDA, CDR2 SQIVND, per germline (reference sequence). The trim removed 3 bases at V and 7 bases at J, leaving 3 bases unmatched. The CDR3 is 13 residues long. This chain's CDR3 is CASSIGGGNEQFF. Written as DNA, the CDR3 is TGTGCCAGTAGTATTGGGGGGGGGAATGAGCAGTTCTTC.

The chain employs TRBV7-8 and TRBJ2-2, with D maybe TRBD1 (6 bases). V was trimmed by 5 bases and J by 6 bases, leaving 10 bases between them. The CDR3 has 13 amino acids. Germline CDR1 reads SGHVS; CDR2 reads FQNEAQ. The CDR3 DNA reads as TGTGCCAGCAGCAGGACAGTCGCCGGGGAGCTGTTTTTT. Translated, it gives CASSRTVAGELFF.

The V and J genes are TRBV5-1 and TRBJ2-5; 8 positions agree with TRBD2. The CDR3 totals 16 residues. CDR1 SGHRS and CDR2 YFSETQ come from the germline V gene. The J segment lost 5 bases and the V segment lost 4 bases, leaving 13 bases of the junction unmatched. CDR3 nucleotide sequence: TGCGCCAGCAGCCGGGACCTACGCGGGGGGACGGAGACCCAGTACTTC. It is translated as CASSRDLRGGTETQYF.

This chain links TRBV9 with TRBJ1-5; D is perhaps TRBD1 (6 bases). Deletions cut 4 bases from V and 5 bases from J, with 10 bases between. Germline CDR1 is SGDLS and CDR2 is YYNGEE. The CDR3 has 13 amino acids. The CDR3 spells CASSPSGDQPQHF. Here the CDR3 DNA reads TGTGCCAGCAGCCCCTCAGGGGATCAGCCCCAGCATTTT.

The J gene is TRBJ2-2, the V gene TRBV6-1; 10 bases match TRBD1. The V and J ends lost 2 bases and 5 bases, in that order; junction bases with no gene match: 2. CDR3 size: 15 residues. Germline V gives CDR1 MNHNS, CDR2 SASEGT. CDR3 DNA sequence: TGTGCCAGCAGTGAACAGGACAGGGGGACCGGGGAGCTGTTTTTT. Encoded protein: CASSEQDRGTGELFF.

The rearrangement uses TRBV9 and TRBJ2-1, with D possibly TRBD2 on 5 matching bases. Deletions cut 4 bases from V and 4 bases from J, with 21 bases between. Germline CDR1 SGDLS, CDR2 YYNGEE. CDR3 length: 17 amino acids. As DNA, the CDR3 is TGTGCCAGCAGCCCCCGGCGGACTGAACCCCCTTACAATGAGCAGTTCTTC. This gives the protein CASSPRRTEPPYNEQFF.

The genes are TRBV7-6 and TRBJ2-7; 12 bases are a match to TRBD2. The CDR3 covers 15 residues. Trimming removed 2 bases from V and 7 bases from J; junction bases left unmatched: 6. Germline lookup yields CDR1 SGHVS and CDR2 FNYEAQ. CDR3 sequence (DNA): TGTGCCAGCAGCTTACTGACTAGCGGGAGTGGGGAGCAGTACTTC. It is translated as CASSLLTSGSGEQYF.

The DNA for the CDR3 is TGTGCCAGCAGCGGGAGAGGTAATTCACCCCTCCACTTT. Its translation: CASSGRGNSPLHF. This chain connects TRBV6-5 to TRBJ1-6; no clear D. Germline V gene sequence: CDR1 MNHEY, CDR2 SVGAGI. Trimming removed 6 bases at V and 6 bases at J, with 9 bases between. CDR3 size: 13 residues.

The genes are TRBV6-5 and TRBJ2-7, with D perhaps TRBD2 (6 bases). V dropped 9 bases and J dropped 3 bases, with 12 bases sitting between them. Germline values: CDR1 MNHEY, CDR2 SVGAGI. There are 12 residues in the CDR3. Here the CDR3 DNA reads TGTGCCAGTATGGACTACCACTACGAGCAGTACTTC. Protein product: CASMDYHYEQYF.

The gene calls are TRBV9 and TRBJ2-3; 13 nucleotides agree with TRBD2. There are 17 residues in the CDR3. Germline CDR1 is SGDLS and CDR2 is YYNGEE. V dropped 3 bases and J dropped 0; count of bases not matched to a gene: 4. The CDR3 loop is CASSDGTSGMSTDTQYF. The CDR3 DNA follows: TGTGCCAGCAGCGACGGGACTAGCGGGATGAGCACAGATACGCAGTATTTT.

V gene TRBV7-2 combines with J gene TRBJ2-1; 14 bases map to TRBD2. The trim removed 1 base at V and 4 bases at J, leaving 9 bases unmatched. The CDR3 consists of 19 residues. Germline V gene lookup returns CDR1 SGHTA and CDR2 FQGNSA. The DNA for the CDR3 is TGTGCCAGCAGCTTAGGCAGACTAGCGGGGGGGGGAACGTACAATGAGCAGTTCTTC. Encoded protein: CASSLGRLAGGGTYNEQFF.

This sequence joins TRBV11-2 and TRBJ2-7, with D unresolved. The V end lost 6 bases, the J end lost 2 bases, and 14 bases lay between the germline ends. The CDR3 loop spans 14 amino acids. Germline CDR1 SGHAT, CDR2 FQNNGV. CDR3 sequence: CASRRTSSAYEQYF. The CDR3 coding sequence is TGTGCCAGCAGGAGAACATCGAGCGCCTACGAGCAGTACTTC. The entire variable domain, with the rest obtained from reference TRBV11-2 and TRBJ2-7, is as follows: EAGVAQSPRYKIIEKRQSVAFWCNPISGHATLYWYQQILGQGPKLLIQFQNNGVVDDSQLPKDRFSAERLKGVDSTLKIQPAKLEDSAVYLCASRRTSSAYEQYFGPGTRLTVT.

V usage is TRBV18 and J usage is TRBJ1-3, with unresolved D. The CDR3 totals 14 residues. Trimming cost V 0 bases and J 7 bases, with 10 bases left between them. Germline values: CDR1 KGHSH, CDR2 LQKENI. Here the CDR3 DNA reads TGTGCCAGCTCACCACCAGCGATACGGAACACCATATATTTT. Translated, it gives CASSPPAIRNTIYF.